This T cell receptor beta chain came from a study of blood T cell repertoires in COVID-19. Study in general: The United States, Italy and Spain supplied acute and convalescent COVID-19 samples. PBMCs, B-cell-depleted T cells, or T cells were the source of the cDNA or gDNA that made up the material.

This CDR3 has 14 amino acids. Germline V gene data show CDR1 as MNHEY and CDR2 as SVGAGI. V lost 6 bases to trimming and J lost 5 bases, with 16 bases between them. In the original workflow: From reference gene primer amplification, estimates of nucleated cell counts were derived. TCRdb's copy holds only in-frame clones and misses some; the assay was immunoSEQ multiplex PCR. That table is the source of V, J and clone size, and D and trimming were worked out from the DNA. This sample has 150,000 to 200,000 clones; roughly 90% occur once, and the top ten carry about 0.54%. This clonotype originated in a man aged 45-65 years with acute or convalescent COVID-19. The J gene is TRBJ2-5, the V gene TRBV6-5, with D maybe TRBD1 (6 bases). The sample taken for sequencing was peripheral blood. CDR3 protein: CASSNRVAMETQYF. Written as DNA, the CDR3 is TGTGCCAGCAGCAACAGGGTAGCGATGGAGACCCAGTACTTC.